These T cell receptor beta chains were read from a single sample in a study of T cells in Graves' hyperthyroidism and ophthalmopathy. MiXCR was run by TCRdb on the multiplex PCR reads, yielding one entry per CDR3 protein. Of hundreds of thousands of distinct CDR3 sequences in the sample, about a fifth were seen once. The specimen sequenced was blood. The receptor set was obtained from a man aged 25 to 40 with Graves' ophthalmopathy. Both conserved end residues are part of each CDR3. Fields, in order: CDR3 protein, CDR3 DNA, J gene, clone size, D gene, V gene. A D gene is named only where the DNA matches it firmly. Size tells how often a clone was seen (once, few, many) or the class of an expanded clone, and some rows leave it out.

CASSPSGTGSYEQYF,TGTGCCAGCAGCCCGAGCGGGACCGGCTCCTACGAGCAGTACTTC,TRBJ2-7,many,TRBD2,TRBV6-1
CSASSSGNSYEQYF,TGCAGTGCGTCTTCTAGCGGGAACTCCTACGAGCAGTACTTC,TRBJ2-7,many,TRBD2,TRBV20-1
CATSDTPGTHEQYF,TGTGCCACCAGTGATACACCGGGAACACACGAGCAGTACTTC,TRBJ2-7,many,NA,TRBV3-1
CASTPTGGLETQYF,TGTGCCAGCACCCCGACAGGGGGCTTAGAGACCCAGTACTTC,TRBJ2-5,few,TRBD1,TRBV6-1
CASSGGGGNTEAFF,TGTGCCAGCAGCGGCGGGGGGGGCAACACTGAAGCTTTCTTT,TRBJ1-1,few,NA,TRBV7-3
CAWSVQAGGIFNEQFF,TGTGCCTGGAGTGTACAGGCTGGCGGGATCTTCAATGAGCAGTTCTTC,TRBJ2-1,few,NA,TRBV30
CATQPLRESSPLHF,TGTGCCACCCAACCCCTGAGAGAGTCTTCACCCCTCCACTTT,TRBJ1-6,few,NA,TRBV6-1
CAWMPSRNEQFF,TGTGCCTGGATGCCGTCCCGCAATGAGCAGTTCTTC,TRBJ2-1,few,NA,TRBV30
CASSSDSPFGTDTQYF,TGTGCCAGCAGCTCAGATTCCCCTTTTGGCACAGATACGCAGTATTTT,TRBJ2-3,many,NA,TRBV7-2
CASSYDRAVTGELFF,TGTGCCAGCAGTTATGACAGGGCGGTCACCGGGGAGCTGTTTTTT,TRBJ2-2,NA,TRBD1,TRBV27
CAWASATNEKLFF,TGTGCCTGGGCCTCCGCAACTAATGAAAAACTGTTTTTT,TRBJ1-4,NA,NA,TRBV30
CASSYRTGRDTQYF,TGTGCCAGCAGTTACCGGACTGGCAGAGATACGCAGTATTTT,TRBJ2-3,few,NA,TRBV6-5
CAPPLDRENNEQFF,TGTGCCCCCCCATTGGACAGGGAGAACAATGAGCAGTTCTTC,TRBJ2-1,few,TRBD1,TRBV6-1
CASSFSGRPGPTDTQYF,TGTGCCAGCAGTTTTAGCGGGAGGCCGGGTCCCACAGATACGCAGTATTTT,TRBJ2-3,few,TRBD2,TRBV27
CASSVAGGRSDTQYF,TGTGCCAGCAGCGTAGCGGGAGGGCGATCCGATACGCAGTATTTT,TRBJ2-3,NA,TRBD2,TRBV6-2/TRBV6-3
CASSVGLLNEQFF,TGTGCCAGCAGCGTAGGGCTCCTCAATGAGCAGTTCTTC,TRBJ2-1,few,NA,TRBV3-1
CASSYGQEAFPYEQYF,TGTGCCAGCAGTTACGGGCAGGAAGCGTTCCCCTACGAGCAGTACTTC,TRBJ2-7,many,NA,TRBV6-6
CAIRDPGYNEQFF,TGTGCCATCAGGGACCCTGGATACAATGAGCAGTTCTTC,TRBJ2-1,few,NA,TRBV10-3
CASSLGGFYEQYF,TGTGCCAGCAGCTTAGGTGGATTCTACGAGCAGTACTTC,TRBJ2-7,many,NA,TRBV27
CASSSDTLYEQYF,TGTGCCAGCAGTTCGGACACGCTCTACGAGCAGTACTTC,TRBJ2-7,NA,NA,TRBV6-1
CASSSKERVPDTQYF,TGTGCCAGCAGCTCTAAGGAAAGGGTGCCAGATACGCAGTATTTT,TRBJ2-3,NA,NA,TRBV5-6
CASSIKAIDNSPLHF,TGTGCCAGTAGTATTAAGGCGATCGATAATTCACCCCTCCACTTT,TRBJ1-6,NA,NA,TRBV19
CVSSLGGGTAYEQYF,TGTGTCAGCAGCTTAGGAGGCGGGACAGCCTACGAGCAGTACTTC,TRBJ2-7,NA,NA,TRBV7-2
CASSLRAGQTGLVYNERFF,TGTGCCAGCAGTCTACGGGCTGGCCAGACAGGGTTGGTCTACAATGAGCGGTTCTTC,TRBJ2-1,NA,TRBD1,TRBV6-5
CSALGMDRGRPEAFF,TGCAGTGCCCTCGGGATGGACAGGGGGCGACCTGAAGCTTTCTTT,TRBJ1-1,NA,TRBD1,TRBV20-1
CASSEGTSRSDTQYF,TGTGCCAGCAGCGAAGGGACTAGCCGGAGTGATACGCAGTATTTT,TRBJ2-3,few,TRBD2,TRBV7-3
CASSLVGTSGHYNEQFF,TGTGCCAGCAGCTTAGTAGGGACTAGCGGACATTACAATGAGCAGTTCTTC,TRBJ2-1,NA,TRBD2,TRBV11-2
CASSIAGQGQSGNTIYF,TGTGCCAGTAGTATCGCGGGACAGGGTCAATCTGGAAACACCATATATTTT,TRBJ1-3,NA,TRBD1,TRBV19
CASRPTGGSGGYTF,TGTGCCAGCAGACCGACAGGGGGGAGTGGTGGCTACACCTTC,TRBJ1-2,many,TRBD1,TRBV27
CASSYGSGSEQYF,TGTGCCAGCAGTTACGGTTCAGGGAGCGAGCAGTACTTC,TRBJ2-7,NA,NA,TRBV6-9
CASNRGEETQYF,TGTGCCAGCAACAGGGGAGAAGAGACCCAGTACTTC,TRBJ2-5,NA,TRBD1,TRBV2
CASSLGTGTGAYEQYF,TGTGCCAGCAGTTTAGGGACAGGGACAGGGGCCTACGAGCAGTACTTC,TRBJ2-7,many,TRBD1,TRBV6-1
CASSYENEHQNTEAFF,TGTGCCAGCAGTTATGAGAATGAACACCAGAACACTGAAGCTTTCTTT,TRBJ1-1,many,NA,TRBV6-1
CASSLVGSSMSHEQFF,TGTGCCAGCAGCTTAGTGGGGTCTAGCATGAGCCATGAGCAGTTCTTC,TRBJ2-1,NA,NA,TRBV7-3
CASTHSGTPTYEQYF,TGTGCCAGCACCCACTCCGGGACTCCCACCTACGAGCAGTACTTC,TRBJ2-7,few,NA,TRBV6-1
CASSSGDDYGYTF,TGTGCCAGCAGTTCAGGCGACGACTATGGCTACACCTTC,TRBJ1-2,NA,NA,TRBV28